The 30 T cell receptor beta chains below all came from one sample that was sequenced in a study of OX40 agonist ivuxolimab in advanced cancers. This table comes from immunoSEQ multiplex PCR, and its TCRdb copy is limited to in-frame clones, with some not included. Among 74,000 or so clones, 70% to 90% were seen once, and the ten largest hold 2% to 2.5%. Sequenced here: CD4+ or CD8+ T cells sorted from blood, sampled in a trial of the OX40 agonist ivuxolimab. All receptors derive from an adult with an advanced solid tumor such as melanoma, head and neck, liver or kidney cancer.

The chain has TRBV6-1 and TRBJ1-5, with D possibly matching TRBD1 (5 bases). Trimming removed 2 bases from V and 0 bases from J, with 11 bases in between. Germline assignment: CDR1 MNHNS and CDR2 SASEGT. The CDR3 has 16 residues. The CDR3 DNA sequence: TGTGCCAGCAGTGAACAGGGTTATTATAGCAATCAGCCCCAGCATTTT. Protein sequence: CASSEQGYYSNQPQHF.

The table lists this clone with a count of one. This chain connects TRBV28 to TRBJ1-5, with TRBD1 identical over 7 bases. The V segment lost 5 bases and the J segment 7 bases; nucleotides outside the gene matches: 8. This CDR3 has 14 residues. CDR1 and CDR2 from the germline V gene are MDHEN and SYDVKM. The CDR3 DNA reads TGTGCCAGCAGTCCCAGGACAGGATTACAGCCCCAGCATTTT. It yields the protein CASSPRTGLQPQHF.

V usage is TRBV6-1 and J usage is TRBJ2-5, with TRBD2 identical over 11 bases. The CDR3 extends over 15 amino acids. The J segment lost 1 base and the V segment lost 4 bases, leaving 2 bases of the junction unmatched. The germline V gene encodes CDR1 MNHNS and CDR2 SASEGT. The CDR3, as DNA: TGTGCCAGCAGTGGACTAGCGGGGACCCAAGAGACCCAGTACTTC. Its translation is CASSGLAGTQETQYF.

The rearrangement links TRBV7-9 to TRBJ1-1; D gene uncertain. With 3 bases removed from V and 4 bases from J, the gap between germline ends came to 12 bases. The CDR3 sequence is 14 residues long. Looked up from germline, CDR1 is SEHNR and CDR2 is FQNEAQ (reference sequence). CDR3 loop: CASSLSHPSTEAFF. In DNA, the CDR3 is TGTGCCAGCAGCTTGAGTCATCCGAGCACTGAAGCTTTCTTT.

V is TRBV15 and J is TRBJ1-5; 9 nucleotides match TRBD1. In germline, CDR1 is LNHNV, CDR2 YYDKDF (reference sequence). The CDR3 spans 17 residues. The J segment lost 4 bases and the V segment lost 3 bases, leaving 10 bases of the junction unmatched. Here the CDR3 reads CATSRKAGQGVNQPQHF. The CDR3, as DNA: TGTGCCACCAGCAGGAAGGCGGGACAGGGAGTTAATCAGCCCCAGCATTTT. Looking up the rest from reference TRBV15 and TRBJ1-5 gives the full variable domain: DAMVIQNPRYQVTQFGKPVTLSCSQTLNHNVMYWYQQKSSQAPKLLFHYYDKDFNNEADTPDNFQSRRPNTSFCFLDIRSPGLGDTAMYLCATSRKAGQGVNQPQHFGDGTRLSIL.

This chain uses TRBV7-9 with TRBJ2-7, with 7 positions matching TRBD1. V lost 0 bases to trimming and J lost 5 bases; unmatched junction nucleotides: 4. The CDR3 totals 14 residues. Looked up from germline, CDR1 is SEHNR and CDR2 is FQNEAQ (reference sequence). CDR3 bases: TGTGCCAGCAGCTTAGCTCAGGGGGTCAACGAGCAGTACTTC. Residues: CASSLAQGVNEQYF.

This clone was counted a few times. This chain uses TRBV19 with TRBJ1-5; TRBD1 agrees at 10 bases. The CDR3 consists of 15 residues. Germline V lookup: CDR1 LNHDA, CDR2 SQIVND (reference sequence). Trimming at V came to 5 bases and at J to 3 bases, leaving 4 bases not matched to a gene. CDR3 sequence: CASSPGQGYNQPQHF. In nucleotides, the CDR3 is TGTGCCAGTAGTCCGGGACAGGGGTACAATCAGCCCCAGCATTTT.

V usage is TRBV5-4 and J usage is TRBJ2-1, with 12 bases lining up with TRBD2. This CDR3 has 18 amino acids. CDR1 SGHNT and CDR2 YYREEE come from the germline V gene (reference sequence). With V trimmed by 0 bases and J by 6 bases, 10 bases remained unmatched. CDR3 nucleotides: TGTGCCAGCAGCTTGGGAACAGTTGGACTAGCGGGACGCAATGAGCAGTTCTTC. Translated: CASSLGTVGLAGRNEQFF.

The chain links TRBV30 to TRBJ1-4; possible D gene TRBD1, 5 bases. Trimming cost V 4 bases and J 8 bases, with 14 bases left between them. The CDR3 totals 13 residues. From germline, CDR1 is GTSNPN and CDR2 SVGIG (reference sequence). This CDR3 reads CAWNQGVQEKLFF. In DNA, the CDR3 is TGTGCCTGGAATCAGGGTGTCCAGGAAAAACTGTTTTTT. The whole variable domain, filled in from reference TRBV30 and TRBJ1-4, reads SQTIHQWPATLVQPVGSPLSLECTVEGTSNPNLYWYRQAAGRGLQLLFYSVGIGQISSEVPQNLSASRPQDRQFILSSKKLLLSDSGFYLCAWNQGVQEKLFFGSGTQLSVL.

In its sample, this clone was seen once. J is TRBJ2-7 and V is TRBV6-1, with 8 bases lining up with TRBD2. Per germline, CDR1 MNHNS and CDR2 SASEGT. V dropped 3 bases and J dropped 0; count of bases not matched to a gene: 4. The CDR3 has 15 amino acids. The CDR3 loop reads CASSDSGTVSYEQYF. CDR3 DNA: TGTGCCAGCAGTGATAGCGGGACGGTCTCCTACGAGCAGTACTTC.

This chain uses TRBV5-1 with TRBJ2-1; D call uncertain. The CDR3 runs to 14 residues. Per germline, CDR1 SGHRS and CDR2 YFSETQ. Trimming took 0 bases from V and 9 from J, leaving 13 bases between them. The CDR3 bases are TGCGCCAGCAGCTTGGACGGTGGGCGCGGTGAGCAGTTCTTC. Translation: CASSLDGGRGEQFF.

This clone has only one observation. The chain recombines TRBV7-2 with TRBJ1-3; D is uncertain. The V gene lost 5 bases and the J gene lost 3 bases, with 11 bases spanning the gap. This CDR3 has 14 residues. Germline assignment: CDR1 SGHTA and CDR2 FQGNSA. The CDR3 nucleotides read TGTGCCAGCAGCCTCCACTCAGGTGGAAACACCATATATTTT. Residues: CASSLHSGGNTIYF.

V and J are TRBV6-6 and TRBJ2-7, with D perhaps TRBD2 (5 bases). The CDR3 length is 15 residues. V lost 4 bases to trimming and J lost 5 bases, with 18 bases between them. Germline values: CDR1 MNHNY, CDR2 SVGAGI (reference sequence). DNA of the CDR3: TGTGCCAGCAGTTCCCCTCGGGGAAACTTCCACGAGCAGTACTTC. This sequence encodes CASSSPRGNFHEQYF.

This chain uses TRBV11-2 with TRBJ2-3; D is undetermined. Germline V CDR1 and CDR2: SGHAT, FQNNGV. With 5 bases removed from V and 5 bases from J, the gap between germline ends came to 8 bases. The CDR3 spans 12 residues. CDR3 residues: CASSEVGDTQYF. The CDR3 DNA is TGTGCCAGCAGCGAAGTCGGAGATACGCAGTATTTT.

V and J are TRBV19 and TRBJ2-3; 7 bases align to TRBD1. The CDR3 runs 15 residues. With 4 bases clipped from V and 2 bases from J, the junction kept 6 bases outside the gene matches. CDR1 and CDR2 from the germline V gene are LNHDA and SQIVND (reference sequence). The CDR3, as DNA: TGTGCCAGTAGTAAAGTGACAGGGTCCACAGATACGCAGTATTTT. This sequence encodes CASSKVTGSTDTQYF.

The genes are TRBV30 and TRBJ2-1; TRBD2 aligns across 9 bases. V shed 4 bases, J shed 4 bases, and the junction held 8 bases outside the gene matches. The CDR3 has 15 amino acids. CDR1 GTSNPN and CDR2 SVGIG come from the germline V gene (reference sequence). The CDR3 nucleotides are TGTGCCTGGAACGGTGCGGGGGGGCTATACAATGAGCAGTTCTTC. Translating gives CAWNGAGGLYNEQFF.

This rearrangement joins TRBV5-7 to TRBJ2-5; 8 bases agree with TRBD2. TRBV5-7 is filed as an ORF, its function uncertain. The CDR3 consists of 14 residues. The junction had 7 bases not matched to a gene; V was cut back by 4 bases and J by 5 bases. The CDR3 DNA is TGTGCCAGCAGCCAGGTGGCTAGCGGGGAGACCCAGTACTTC. It specifies CASSQVASGETQYF.

The rearrangement uses TRBV11-2 and TRBJ2-7; no clear D. The germline gives CDR1 SGHAT, CDR2 FQNNGV. V was trimmed by 4 bases and J by 5 bases, leaving 12 bases between them. The CDR3 is 13 amino acids. CDR3 DNA sequence: TGTGCCAGCAGCTGGGGTACTCACGACGAGCAGTACTTC. It translates to CASSWGTHDEQYF.

The V call is TRBV27, the J call TRBJ2-5; TRBD1 might be the D (5 bases). The end of the DNA aligns better with TRBJ2-7, so the J call may be wrong. The CDR3 runs to 14 residues. Germline V lookup: CDR1 MNHEY, CDR2 SMNVEV (reference sequence). The DNA for the CDR3 is TGTGCCAGCAGCAATAGGGGCTTGGGCTACGAGCAGTACTTC. Translated: CASSNRGLGYEQYF.

The chain joins TRBV7-9 to TRBJ1-1; D is unclear. The germline gives CDR1 SEHNR, CDR2 FQNEAQ (reference sequence). V gave up 5 bases and J gave up 4 bases, with 20 bases separating them. The CDR3 extends over 16 amino acids. CDR3 coding DNA: TGTGCCAGCAGCCCAGCCGCCGGTTCCGAGGGCACTGAAGCTTTCTTT. Translation: CASSPAAGSEGTEAFF.

The rearrangement joins TRBV2 to TRBJ1-1; 11 bases map to TRBD1. The CDR3 has 14 residues. The trim removed 6 bases at V and 1 base at J, leaving 1 base unmatched. Germline V lookup: CDR1 SNHLY, CDR2 FYNNEI. The CDR3 reads CASRDRGPNTEAFF. In DNA, the CDR3 is TGTGCCAGCAGGGACAGGGGGCCGAACACTGAAGCTTTCTTT. Supplemented by reference TRBV2 and TRBJ1-1, the full variable domain reads EPEVTQTPSHQVTQMGQEVILRCVPISNHLYFYWYRQILGQKVEFLVSFYNNEISEKSEIFDDQFSVERPDGSNFTLKIRSTKLEDSAMYFCASRDRGPNTEAFFGQGTRLTVV.

As to this clone: The same CDR3 can be traced to other DNA sequences in this sample. The chain carries TRBV5-1 and TRBJ2-7; D is uncertain. The CDR3 contains 14 residues. Germline loops: CDR1 SGHRS, CDR2 YFSETQ. V lost 2 bases to trimming and J lost 4 bases, with 13 bases between them. The CDR3: CASSLPQDGYEQYF. In DNA, the CDR3 is TGCGCCAGCAGCTTACCACAAGACGGGTACGAGCAGTACTTC.

The rearrangement joins TRBV4-3 to TRBJ1-1; 8 nucleotides align to TRBD1. Germline CDR1 reads LGHNA; CDR2 reads YSLEER. This CDR3 spans 16 amino acids. The ends lost 1 base at V and 1 base at J; junction bases unmatched: 5. The CDR3 region has the DNA TGCGCCAGCAGCCAAGGAGTCGGACAGGGGAACACTGAAGCTTTCTTT. Translation: CASSQGVGQGNTEAFF.

The chain uses TRBV6-1 and TRBJ2-5; tentative D call: TRBD1 (6 bases). CDR1 MNHNS and CDR2 SASEGT come from the germline V gene. This CDR3 contains 14 residues. The V end lost 10 bases, the J end lost 2 bases, and 17 bases lay between the germline ends. The DNA for the CDR3 is TGTGCCACAGATCCCGGGACACCTCAAGAGACCCAGTACTTC. Translating it yields CATDPGTPQETQYF.

The V gene is TRBV11-2, the J gene TRBJ2-1; 9 positions agree with TRBD2. CDR1 is SGHAT and CDR2 is FQNNGV in the germline V gene. The trim removed 7 bases at V and 4 bases at J, leaving 8 bases unmatched. The CDR3 contains 15 residues. CDR3 residues: CASTARLAGYNEQFF. The CDR3, as DNA: TGTGCCAGCACCGCCCGGCTAGCGGGGTACAATGAGCAGTTCTTC.

The rearrangement joins TRBV5-1 to TRBJ1-5; D perhaps matches TRBD1 (5 bases). Trimming shortened V by 4 bases and J by 1 base, and 6 bases separated the two germline ends. Germline CDR1 is SGHRS and CDR2 is YFSETQ. This CDR3 is built from 13 residues. CDR3 DNA sequence: TGCGCCAGCAGCCGGGACAGCAATCAGCCCCAGCATTTT. As protein: CASSRDSNQPQHF.

The chain uses TRBV7-2 and TRBJ1-6, with unresolved D. Germline CDR1 and CDR2: SGHTA and FQGNSA. The germline V and J ends were trimmed by 1 base and 14 bases, with 21 bases remaining between them. The CDR3 runs to 16 residues. CDR3 DNA sequence: TGTGCCAGCAGCTTAGGGGATTCTTTCGGTGCGGGAGCCCTCCACTTT. Its protein product is CASSLGDSFGAGALHF.

This rearrangement joins TRBV7-6 to TRBJ2-7, with 7 bases that match TRBD2. Germline CDR1 is SGHVS and CDR2 is FNYEAQ. The CDR3 is 15 amino acids. The V segment lost 4 bases and the J segment 6 bases; nucleotides outside the gene matches: 12. Here the CDR3 DNA reads TGTGCCAGCAGCTACGAGATAGGGGCGGGAGCCGAGCAGTACTTC. Amino acids: CASSYEIGAGAEQYF.

This clone was picked up a small number of times. The rearrangement joins TRBV2 to TRBJ2-3; weak D call: TRBD2 (5 bases). V dropped 2 bases and J dropped 5 bases, with 8 bases sitting between them. Germline V gene data show CDR1 as SNHLY and CDR2 as FYNNEI. CDR3 size: 13 residues. In DNA form, the CDR3 reads TGTGCCAGCAGTGAATTAGGGAGAGATACGCAGTATTTT. Amino acids: CASSELGRDTQYF. The whole variable domain, filled in from reference TRBV2 and TRBJ2-3, reads EPEVTQTPSHQVTQMGQEVILRCVPISNHLYFYWYRQILGQKVEFLVSFYNNEISEKSEIFDDQFSVERPDGSNFTLKIRSTKLEDSAMYFCASSELGRDTQYFGPGTRLTVL.

This clone was counted a single time. The genes are TRBV7-7 and TRBJ2-2; no definite D call. The V end lost 3 bases, the J end lost 0 bases, and 8 bases lay between the germline ends. The CDR3 is 15 residues long. CDR1 and CDR2 from the germline V gene are SSHAT and FNYEAQ (reference sequence). The CDR3 protein is CASSLDSPNTGELFF. In DNA, the CDR3 is TGTGCCAGCAGCTTGGATAGTCCGAACACCGGGGAGCTGTTTTTT.